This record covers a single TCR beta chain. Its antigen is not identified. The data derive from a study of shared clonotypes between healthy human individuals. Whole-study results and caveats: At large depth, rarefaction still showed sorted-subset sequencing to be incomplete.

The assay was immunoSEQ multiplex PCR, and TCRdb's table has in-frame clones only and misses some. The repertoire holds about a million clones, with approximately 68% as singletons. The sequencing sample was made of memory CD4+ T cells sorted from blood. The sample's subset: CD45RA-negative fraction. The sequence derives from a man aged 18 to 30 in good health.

The CDR3 reads CASSPYPTEAFF. The CDR3 DNA reads as TGTGCCAGCAGCCCCTACCCCACTGAAGCTTTCTTT. V is TRBV7-2 and J is TRBJ1-1; D not certain. The CDR3 runs to 12 residues. CDR1 and CDR2 (germline): SGHTA, FQGNSA. V gave up 5 bases and J gave up 4 bases, with 8 bases separating them.